The rows below give T cell receptor beta chains drawn from one sample of a study of T cell repertoires in cytomegalovirus infection. Their antigen targets remain unknown. Using its own MiXCR run on the reads, TCRdb lists one record per CDR3 protein. The sample holds about 130,000 distinct CDR3 sequences; around 25% are singletons and the top ten take roughly 33%. Material: PBMCs, sequenced either directly or after in vitro stimulation (not recorded which). Receptors originate from a human donor in good health (CMV status not recorded). Some clones in this sample may be carry-over from other donors' samples. Both conserved end residues are trimmed from each CDR3. The D gene is left open where the match is weak.

ASSLRELTDTQY,NA,TRBJ2-3,TRBV7-9
ATSREGITYEQY,NA,TRBJ2-7,TRBV15
ASIAGGYNEQF,TRBD2,TRBJ2-1,TRBV6-4
AISWGVGELF,NA,TRBJ2-2,TRBV19
ASSLLVDRFY,NA,TRBJ2-7,TRBV7-2
ASSHGSSYEQY,NA,TRBJ2-7,TRBV6-1
ASTVSGANVLT,NA,TRBJ2-6,TRBV7-2
ASGLATSGTVYGNEQF,TRBD2,TRBJ2-1,TRBV12-5
ASSPFEGSTDTQY,NA,TRBJ2-3,TRBV11-3
AISETSGSQRGETQY,TRBD2,TRBJ2-5,TRBV10-3
ATVTGGFYEQY,TRBD1,TRBJ2-7,TRBV28
GIETGADGYT,TRBD1,TRBJ1-2,TRBV28
ASSEGFGQPQH,NA,TRBJ1-5,TRBV6-4
ASSLVGKGQPQH,NA,TRBJ1-5,TRBV7-8
ASTYRVLDNEQF,NA,TRBJ2-1,TRBV6-2/TRBV6-3
ASSLGRDSYNEQF,NA,TRBJ2-1,TRBV12-3/TRBV12-4
ASGLDDAIYGYT,NA,TRBJ1-2,TRBV12-5
ASSYEWAGGYEQY,NA,TRBJ2-7,TRBV6-2/TRBV6-3
ASSYGRTTEAF,NA,TRBJ1-1,TRBV6-2/TRBV6-3
AILGNSYNEQF,NA,TRBJ2-1,TRBV6-2/TRBV6-3
ASSYVSGSSYEQY,TRBD2,TRBJ2-7,TRBV6-5
AISTGLAGGSRVQQY,TRBD2,TRBJ2-7,TRBV10-3
ASSRQIGRGDQPQH,NA,TRBJ1-5,TRBV4-1
ASSQDRRQGLTGANVLT,TRBD1,TRBJ2-6,TRBV4-2
ASSPRDTIY,NA,TRBJ1-3,TRBV12-3/TRBV12-4
ASSPPGQGVVSNQPQH,TRBD1,TRBJ1-5,TRBV6-6
ASSSYIDYGYT,NA,TRBJ1-2,TRBV7-2
ASSSGDEQY,NA,TRBJ2-7,TRBV12-3/TRBV12-4
ASSFGSMATEAF,NA,TRBJ1-1,TRBV7-3
ASSQVGGSTGELF,NA,TRBJ2-2,TRBV4-1
ASSSGTGGMKSYNEQF,TRBD1,TRBJ2-1,TRBV6-6
ASRATSGTTDTQY,TRBD2,TRBJ2-3,TRBV7-8
ASSLDPSDTQY,NA,TRBJ2-3,TRBV7-2
ASSPLAQGPNTGELF,NA,TRBJ2-2,TRBV7-2
ASSPGTLSEQY,NA,TRBJ2-7,TRBV6-1
ASSQDPGDTQY,NA,TRBJ2-3,TRBV4-3
ASSFGLSSNEQF,NA,TRBJ2-1,TRBV7-2
ASSLGPVGNEQF,NA,TRBJ2-1,TRBV11-3
ASSPPGTSGTGELF,TRBD2,TRBJ2-2,TRBV5-4
ASRKQGSEGYT,NA,TRBJ1-2,TRBV19
ASTPMGAAGVWDEQF,TRBD2,TRBJ2-1,TRBV6-5
ASISTDTGELF,NA,TRBJ2-2,TRBV6-2/TRBV6-3
ASRSGQGDEQY,TRBD1,TRBJ2-7,TRBV28
ASKGPTRTQY,NA,TRBJ2-5,TRBV19
ASSPLSGSEY,NA,TRBJ2-4,TRBV6-2/TRBV6-3
ASSSDRDSYWDTQY,NA,TRBJ2-3,TRBV6-2/TRBV6-3
ASSVTGLRPY,NA,TRBJ2-3,TRBV7-2
ASSLFAGASNYGYT,NA,TRBJ1-2,TRBV28